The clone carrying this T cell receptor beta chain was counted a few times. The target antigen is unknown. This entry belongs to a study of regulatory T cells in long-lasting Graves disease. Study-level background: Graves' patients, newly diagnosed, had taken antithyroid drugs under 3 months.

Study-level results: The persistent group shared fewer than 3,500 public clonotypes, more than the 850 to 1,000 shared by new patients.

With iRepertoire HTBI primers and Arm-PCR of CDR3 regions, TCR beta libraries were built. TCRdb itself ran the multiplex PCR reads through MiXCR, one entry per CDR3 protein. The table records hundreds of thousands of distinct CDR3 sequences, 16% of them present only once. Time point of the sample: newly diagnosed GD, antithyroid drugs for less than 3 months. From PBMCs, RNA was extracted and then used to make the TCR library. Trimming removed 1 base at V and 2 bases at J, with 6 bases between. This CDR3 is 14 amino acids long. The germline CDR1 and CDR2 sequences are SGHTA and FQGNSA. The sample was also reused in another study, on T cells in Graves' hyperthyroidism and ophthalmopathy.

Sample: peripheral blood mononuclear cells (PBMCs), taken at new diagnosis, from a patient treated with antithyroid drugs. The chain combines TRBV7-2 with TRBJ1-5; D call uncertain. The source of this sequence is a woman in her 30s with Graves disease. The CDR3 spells CASSLGSRNQPQHF. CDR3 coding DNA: TGTGCCAGCAGCTTAGGGTCGCGCAATCAGCCCCAGCATTTT.